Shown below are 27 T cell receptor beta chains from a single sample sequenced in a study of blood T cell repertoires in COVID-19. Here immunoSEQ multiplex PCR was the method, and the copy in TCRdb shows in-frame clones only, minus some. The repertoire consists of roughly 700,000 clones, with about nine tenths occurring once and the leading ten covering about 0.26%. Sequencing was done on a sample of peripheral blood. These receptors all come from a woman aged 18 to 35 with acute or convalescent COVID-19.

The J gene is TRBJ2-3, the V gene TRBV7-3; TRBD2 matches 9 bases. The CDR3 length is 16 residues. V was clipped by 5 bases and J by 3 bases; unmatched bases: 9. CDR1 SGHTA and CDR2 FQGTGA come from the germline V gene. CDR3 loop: CASSHTAGGTTDTQYF. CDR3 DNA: TGTGCCAGCAGCCACACCGCGGGAGGGACGACAGATACGCAGTATTTT.

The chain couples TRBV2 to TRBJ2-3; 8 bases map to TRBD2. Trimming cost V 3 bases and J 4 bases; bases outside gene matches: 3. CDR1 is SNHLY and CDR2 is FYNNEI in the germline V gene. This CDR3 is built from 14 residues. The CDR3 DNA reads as TGTGCCAGCAGTGACGCGGGGGGCCCAGATACGCAGTATTTT. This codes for CASSDAGGPDTQYF. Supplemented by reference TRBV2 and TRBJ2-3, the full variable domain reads EPEVTQTPSHQVTQMGQEVILRCVPISNHLYFYWYRQILGQKVEFLVSFYNNEISEKSEIFDDQFSVERPDGSNFTLKIRSTKLEDSAMYFCASSDAGGPDTQYFGPGTRLTVL.

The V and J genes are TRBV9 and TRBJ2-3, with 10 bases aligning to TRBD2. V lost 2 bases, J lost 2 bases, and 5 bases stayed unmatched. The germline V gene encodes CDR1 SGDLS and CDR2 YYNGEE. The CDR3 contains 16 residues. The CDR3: CASSVLAGGPTDTQYF. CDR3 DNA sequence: TGTGCCAGCAGCGTTTTAGCGGGGGGACCCACAGATACGCAGTATTTT. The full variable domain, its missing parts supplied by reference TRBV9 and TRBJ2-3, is DSGVTQTPKHLITATGQRVTLRCSPRSGDLSVYWYQQSLDQGLQFLIQYYNGEERAKGNILERFSAQQFPDLHSELNLSSLELGDSALYFCASSVLAGGPTDTQYFGPGTRLTVL.

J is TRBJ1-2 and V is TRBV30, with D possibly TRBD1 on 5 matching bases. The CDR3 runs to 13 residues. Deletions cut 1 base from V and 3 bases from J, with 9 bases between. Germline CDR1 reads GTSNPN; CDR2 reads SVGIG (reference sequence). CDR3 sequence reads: CAWSGDSDYGYTF. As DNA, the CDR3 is TGTGCCTGGAGTGGGGACTCGGACTATGGCTACACCTTC.

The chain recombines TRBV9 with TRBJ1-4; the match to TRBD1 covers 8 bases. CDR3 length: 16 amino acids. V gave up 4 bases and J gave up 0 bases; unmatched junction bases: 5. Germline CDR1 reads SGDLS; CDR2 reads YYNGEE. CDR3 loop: CASSWGQATTNEKLFF. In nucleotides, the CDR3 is TGTGCCAGCAGCTGGGGACAGGCTACAACTAATGAAAAACTGTTTTTT.

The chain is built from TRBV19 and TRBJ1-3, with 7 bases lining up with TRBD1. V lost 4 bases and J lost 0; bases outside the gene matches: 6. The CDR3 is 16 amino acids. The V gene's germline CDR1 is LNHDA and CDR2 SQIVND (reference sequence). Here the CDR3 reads CASSTGQASSGNTIYF. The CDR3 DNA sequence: TGTGCCAGTAGTACTGGACAGGCCAGCTCTGGAAACACCATATATTTT.

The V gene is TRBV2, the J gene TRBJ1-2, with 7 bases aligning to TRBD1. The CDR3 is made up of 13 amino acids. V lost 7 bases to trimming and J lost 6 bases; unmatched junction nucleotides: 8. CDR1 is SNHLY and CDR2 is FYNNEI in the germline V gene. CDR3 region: CASIGQVFHGYTF. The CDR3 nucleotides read TGTGCCAGCATCGGACAGGTCTTCCATGGCTACACCTTC.

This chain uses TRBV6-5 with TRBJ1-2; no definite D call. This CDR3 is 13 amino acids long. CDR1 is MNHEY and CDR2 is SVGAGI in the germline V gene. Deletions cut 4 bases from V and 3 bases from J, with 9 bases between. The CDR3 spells CASSLNSDYGYTF. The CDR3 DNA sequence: TGTGCCAGCAGTTTGAACAGTGACTATGGCTACACCTTC.

The CDR3 region has the DNA TGTGCCAGCAGCTCCTACGGGATTTCTGGGGCCAACGTCCTGACTTTC. It is translated as CASSSYGISGANVLTF. The chain joins TRBV7-3 to TRBJ2-6; D might be TRBD2 (5 bases). The germline CDR1 and CDR2 sequences are SGHTA and FQGTGA. The V end lost 4 bases, the J end lost 1 base, and 11 bases lay between the germline ends. The CDR3 runs to 16 residues.

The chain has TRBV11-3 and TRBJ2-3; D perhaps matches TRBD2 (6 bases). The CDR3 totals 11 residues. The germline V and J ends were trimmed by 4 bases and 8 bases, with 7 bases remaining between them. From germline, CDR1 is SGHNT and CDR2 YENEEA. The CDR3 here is CASSSGSTQYF. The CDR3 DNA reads TGTGCCAGCAGCTCCGGGAGTACGCAGTATTTT.

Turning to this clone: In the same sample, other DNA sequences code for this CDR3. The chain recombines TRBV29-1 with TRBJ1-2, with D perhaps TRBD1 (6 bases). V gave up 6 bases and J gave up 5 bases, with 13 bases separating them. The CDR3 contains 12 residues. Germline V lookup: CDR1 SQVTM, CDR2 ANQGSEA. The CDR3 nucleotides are TGCAGCGTGCAGACAGGTGAATATGGCTACACCTTC. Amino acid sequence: CSVQTGEYGYTF.

CDR3 coding DNA: TGTGCCAGTAGTATAACGGTTTACAATGAGCAGTTCTTC. It translates to CASSITVYNEQFF. This chain joins TRBV19 and TRBJ2-1; D gene uncertain. Germline lookup yields CDR1 LNHDA and CDR2 SQIVND (reference sequence). This CDR3 is built from 13 residues. The V and J ends lost 2 bases and 4 bases respectively, with 6 bases between them.

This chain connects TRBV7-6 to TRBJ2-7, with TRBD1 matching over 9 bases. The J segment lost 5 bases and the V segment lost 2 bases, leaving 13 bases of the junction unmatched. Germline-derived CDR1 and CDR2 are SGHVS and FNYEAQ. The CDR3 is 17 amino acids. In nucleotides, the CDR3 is TGTGCCAGCAGCTTAAAATTGGGGACAGGGATAACCCACGAGCAGTACTTC. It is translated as CASSLKLGTGITHEQYF. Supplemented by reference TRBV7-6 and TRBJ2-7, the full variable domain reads GAGVSQSPRYKVTKRGQDVALRCDPISGHVSLYWYRQALGQGPEFLTYFNYEAQQDKSGLPNDRFSAERPEGSISTLTIQRTEQRDSAMYRCASSLKLGTGITHEQYFGPGTRLTVT.

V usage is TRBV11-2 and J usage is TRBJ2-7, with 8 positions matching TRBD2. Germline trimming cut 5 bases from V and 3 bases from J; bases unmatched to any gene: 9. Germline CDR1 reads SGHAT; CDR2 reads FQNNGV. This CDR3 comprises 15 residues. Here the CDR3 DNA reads TGTGCCAGCAGCCCCGGGGGGGGGTCTGGCTACGAGCAGTACTTC. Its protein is CASSPGGGSGYEQYF.

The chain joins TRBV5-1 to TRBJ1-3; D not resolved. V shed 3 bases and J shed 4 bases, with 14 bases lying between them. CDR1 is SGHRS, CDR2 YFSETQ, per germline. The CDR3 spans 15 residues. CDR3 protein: CASSSQRAPGNTIYF. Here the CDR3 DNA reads TGCGCCAGCAGCTCCCAGAGGGCCCCGGGAAACACCATATATTTT.

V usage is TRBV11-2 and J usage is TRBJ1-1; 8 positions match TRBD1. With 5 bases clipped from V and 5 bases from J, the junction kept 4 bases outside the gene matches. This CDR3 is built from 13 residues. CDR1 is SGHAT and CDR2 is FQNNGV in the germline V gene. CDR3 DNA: TGTGCCAGCAGCGCGGACAGGGCGACTGAAGCTTTCTTT. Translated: CASSADRATEAFF.

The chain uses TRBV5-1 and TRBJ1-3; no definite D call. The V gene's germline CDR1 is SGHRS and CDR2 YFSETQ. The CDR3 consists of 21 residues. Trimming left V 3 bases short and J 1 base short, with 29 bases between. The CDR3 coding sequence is TGCGCCAGCAGCTCGCCTAAATTCCCCGACAAGTTATTTCCATCTGGAAACACCATATATTTT. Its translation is CASSSPKFPDKLFPSGNTIYF.

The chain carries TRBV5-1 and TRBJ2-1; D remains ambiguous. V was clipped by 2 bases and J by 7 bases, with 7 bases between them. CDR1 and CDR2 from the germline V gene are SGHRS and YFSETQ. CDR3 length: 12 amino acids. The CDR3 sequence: CASSFVENEQFF. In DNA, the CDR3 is TGCGCCAGCAGCTTTGTGGAGAATGAGCAGTTCTTC. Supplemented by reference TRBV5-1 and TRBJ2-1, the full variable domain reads KAGVTQTPRYLIKTRGQQVTLSCSPISGHRSVSWYQQTPGQGLQFLFEYFSETQRNKGNFPGRFSGRQFSNSRSEMNVSTLELGDSALYLCASSFVENEQFFGPGTRLTVL.

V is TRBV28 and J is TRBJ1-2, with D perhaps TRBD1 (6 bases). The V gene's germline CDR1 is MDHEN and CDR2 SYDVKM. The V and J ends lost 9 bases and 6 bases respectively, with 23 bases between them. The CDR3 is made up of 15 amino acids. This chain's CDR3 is CASKNEYKPGDGYTF. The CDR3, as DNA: TGTGCCAGTAAGAACGAGTACAAACCAGGGGATGGCTACACCTTC.

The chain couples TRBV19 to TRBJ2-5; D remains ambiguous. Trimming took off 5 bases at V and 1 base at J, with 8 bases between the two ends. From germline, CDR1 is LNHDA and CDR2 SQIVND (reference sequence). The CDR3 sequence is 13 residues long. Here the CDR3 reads CASSEDIQETQYF. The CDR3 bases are TGTGCCAGTAGTGAAGACATCCAAGAGACCCAGTACTTC.

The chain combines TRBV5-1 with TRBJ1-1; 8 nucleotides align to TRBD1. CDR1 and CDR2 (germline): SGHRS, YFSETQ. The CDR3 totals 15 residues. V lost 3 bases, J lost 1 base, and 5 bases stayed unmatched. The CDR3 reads CASSSEGQANTEAFF. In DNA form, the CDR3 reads TGCGCCAGCAGCTCAGAGGGACAGGCGAACACTGAAGCTTTCTTT. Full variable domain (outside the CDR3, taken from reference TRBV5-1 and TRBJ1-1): KAGVTQTPRYLIKTRGQQVTLSCSPISGHRSVSWYQQTPGQGLQFLFEYFSETQRNKGNFPGRFSGRQFSNSRSEMNVSTLELGDSALYLCASSSEGQANTEAFFGQGTRLTVV.

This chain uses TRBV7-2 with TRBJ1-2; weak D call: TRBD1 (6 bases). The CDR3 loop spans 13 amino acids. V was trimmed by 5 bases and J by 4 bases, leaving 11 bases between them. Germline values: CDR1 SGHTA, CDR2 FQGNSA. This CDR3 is CASSQQDSYGYTF. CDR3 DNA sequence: TGTGCCAGCAGCCAACAGGACAGCTATGGCTACACCTTC.

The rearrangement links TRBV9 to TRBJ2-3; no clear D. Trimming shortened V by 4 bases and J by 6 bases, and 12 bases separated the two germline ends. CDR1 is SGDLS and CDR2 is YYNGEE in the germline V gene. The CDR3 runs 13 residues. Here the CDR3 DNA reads TGTGCCAGCAGCTCCACCGGTTCGGATACGCAGTATTTT. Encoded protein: CASSSTGSDTQYF.

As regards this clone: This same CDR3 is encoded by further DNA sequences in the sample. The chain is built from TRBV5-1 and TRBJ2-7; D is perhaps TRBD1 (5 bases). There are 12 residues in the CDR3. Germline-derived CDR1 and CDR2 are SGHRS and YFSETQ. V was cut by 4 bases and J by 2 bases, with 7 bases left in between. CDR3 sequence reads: CASSPDTYEQYF. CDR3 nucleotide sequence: TGCGCCAGCAGCCCGGACACCTACGAGCAGTACTTC.

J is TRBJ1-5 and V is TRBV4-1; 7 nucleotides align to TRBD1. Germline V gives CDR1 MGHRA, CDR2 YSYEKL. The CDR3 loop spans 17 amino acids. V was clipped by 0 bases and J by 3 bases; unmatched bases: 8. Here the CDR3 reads CASSQDQGVGPNQPQHF. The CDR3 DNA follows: TGCGCCAGCAGCCAAGATCAGGGGGTGGGCCCCAATCAGCCCCAGCATTTT.

The CDR3 protein is CAWTLTVGNSPLHF. As DNA, the CDR3 is TGTGCCTGGACCCTGACAGTGGGGAATTCACCCCTCCACTTT. The gene calls are TRBV30 and TRBJ1-6, with D possibly TRBD1 on 5 matching bases. The V and J ends lost 4 bases and 7 bases respectively, with 14 bases between them. The CDR3 has 14 residues. Germline loops: CDR1 GTSNPN, CDR2 SVGIG (reference sequence).

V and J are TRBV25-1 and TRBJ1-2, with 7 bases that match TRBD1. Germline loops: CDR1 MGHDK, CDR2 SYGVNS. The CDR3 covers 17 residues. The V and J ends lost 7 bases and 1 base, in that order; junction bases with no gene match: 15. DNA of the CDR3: TGTGCCAGCAAGGAAAGCAGGGGGACCTCCAGTAACTATGGCTACACCTTC. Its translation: CASKESRGTSSNYGYTF.